A single sample is the source of the 18 T cell receptor beta chains below, sequenced in a study of blood T cells in healthy people across ages. Then a second PCR, running about 6 to 12 cycles, was carried out with a sample-barcoded 5' primer and a J-beta primer mix. TCRdb reprocessed the 5' RACE reads with MiXCR, giving one entry per CDR3 protein. Among 1.8 million or so distinct CDR3 sequences, about two fifths were seen once, and the ten largest hold about 23%. Sequenced material: blood. These TCRs come from a human donor in good health.

This chain links TRBV6-5 with TRBJ2-1; 8 bases map to TRBD1. The CDR3 is 15 amino acids. V gave up 6 bases and J gave up 6 bases; unmatched junction bases: 10. Looked up from germline, CDR1 is MNHEY and CDR2 is SVGAGI. The CDR3 spells CASRYGQGIVNEQFF. As DNA, the CDR3 is TGTGCCAGCAGATATGGACAGGGAATTGTCAATGAGCAGTTCTTC.

This clonotype turned up a few times. The chain joins TRBV10-3 to TRBJ2-5; 16 bases map to TRBD2. Trimming cost V 2 bases and J 1 base; bases outside gene matches: 7. The CDR3 runs to 19 residues. Per the germline V gene, CDR1 is ENHRY and CDR2 is SYGVKD. The CDR3 DNA sequence: TGTGCCATCAGTGAGCTCGGGACTAGCGGGGGGGCCCCCCAAGAGACCCAGTACTTC. Translating gives CAISELGTSGGAPQETQYF.

This clonotype was seen a few times. This chain links TRBV28 with TRBJ2-7; 10 bases fit TRBD2. After removal of 3 bases from V and 3 bases from J, the junction contained 5 bases not matched to a gene. The germline V gene encodes CDR1 MDHEN and CDR2 SYDVKM. There are 15 residues in the CDR3. The CDR3 bases are TGTGCCAGCAGTTTTTCTCTAGCGGGAGTCTACGAGCAGTACTTC. As protein: CASSFSLAGVYEQYF.

The chain employs TRBV20-1 and TRBJ1-2; D possibly corresponds to TRBD1 (5 bases). V lost 5 bases, J lost 4 bases, and 17 bases lay in between. Per the germline V gene, CDR1 is DFQATT and CDR2 is SNEGSKA (reference sequence). The CDR3 has 14 residues. CDR3 in amino acids: CSAGAMRATYGYTF. CDR3 coding DNA: TGCAGTGCTGGGGCGATGAGGGCGACCTATGGCTACACCTTC.

The chain uses TRBV20-1 and TRBJ1-4; the D gene is possibly TRBD1 (6 bases). The CDR3 consists of 16 residues. CDR1 and CDR2 from the germline V gene are DFQATT and SNEGSKA (reference sequence). V lost 1 base and J lost 0, with 12 bases in between. For the CDR3, the DNA is TGCAGTGCTAGAGCTCTTAGACAGGCAACTAATGAAAAACTGTTTTTT. This sequence encodes CSARALRQATNEKLFF.

This chain connects TRBV5-5 to TRBJ2-7, with TRBD1 matching 7 bases. Per germline, CDR1 SGHKS and CDR2 YYEKEE (reference sequence). This CDR3 contains 15 residues. Unmatched junction bases numbered 10, after V lost 4 bases and J lost 3 bases. The CDR3 protein is CASSPGQNRFYEQYF. CDR3 coding DNA: TGTGCCAGCAGCCCGGGACAGAACCGATTCTACGAGCAGTACTTC.

This chain uses TRBV4-1 with TRBJ2-1, with 8 bases that match TRBD1. Germline V gives CDR1 MGHRA, CDR2 YSYEKL. V shed 3 bases, J shed 2 bases, and the junction held 15 bases outside the gene matches. The CDR3 loop spans 19 amino acids. The CDR3 bases are TGCGCCAGCAGCCATGATAAAATCAGGGGGCGATTGACCTACAATGAGCAGTTCTTC. It yields the protein CASSHDKIRGRLTYNEQFF.

The chain recombines TRBV4-3 with TRBJ1-6; no clear D. CDR3 length: 16 amino acids. CDR1 is LGHNA, CDR2 YSLEER, per germline. V was trimmed by 4 bases and J by 6 bases, leaving 16 bases between them. Written as DNA, the CDR3 is TGCGCCAGCAGCCGATCCGTGGGGTTGGGTAATTCACCCCTCCACTTT. The encoded protein is CASSRSVGLGNSPLHF.

The chain uses TRBV9 and TRBJ2-1, with TRBD2 matching over 11 bases. Germline-derived CDR1 and CDR2 are SGDLS and YYNGEE. V was pared by 1 base and J by 11 bases, with 8 bases of the junction left unmatched. CDR3 size: 15 residues. The CDR3, as DNA: TGTGCCAGCAGCGTATTAACTAGCGGGGGAGCTAAGCAGTTCTTC. This gives the protein CASSVLTSGGAKQFF.

The chain uses TRBV9 and TRBJ2-1, with a tentative D call TRBD1 (5 bases). This CDR3 comprises 16 residues. Trimming took off 4 bases at V and 5 bases at J, with 19 bases between the two ends. Germline V CDR1 and CDR2: SGDLS, YYNGEE. In DNA, the CDR3 is TGTGCCAGCAGCCCTCCCCCGGACACATGGGACAATGAGCAGTTCTTC. Amino acid sequence: CASSPPPDTWDNEQFF.

The V call is TRBV6-5, the J call TRBJ2-1; no definite D call. Germline V gene sequence: CDR1 MNHEY, CDR2 SVGAGI. V lost 0 bases and J lost 10, with 13 bases in between. This CDR3 region has 14 residues. The CDR3 sequence: CASSYSSPSYEQFF. CDR3 nucleotide sequence: TGTGCCAGCAGTTACTCTTCTCCATCCTACGAGCAGTTCTTC.

This clonotype was counted between two and nine times. V and J are TRBV28 and TRBJ2-7; D is undetermined. Germline V gene sequence: CDR1 MDHEN, CDR2 SYDVKM. The CDR3 covers 12 residues. The ends were cut back, 3 bases at V and 6 bases at J, with 9 bases in the middle. The CDR3 DNA reads TGTGCCAGCAGTTTTTGGGGAAGCGAGCAGTACTTC. Translated, it gives CASSFWGSEQYF.

As for this clonotype: A junction end diverges from the germline sequence, so it may reflect a read error. V gene TRBV12-3 or TRBV12-4 combines with J gene TRBJ2-3; D is possibly TRBD2 (6 bases). The CDR3 consists of 15 residues. The CDR3 coding sequence is TGTGCCAGTAGTTTACACGGGAGCTTCACAGATACGCAGTATTTT. It translates to CASSLHGSFTDTQYF.

Concerning this clonotype itself: The junction does not match germline at one end; this may be a read error. V and J are TRBV11-2 and TRBJ2-1; 9 bases match TRBD2. The germline V gene has CDR1 SGHAT and CDR2 FQNNGV. The CDR3 is 15 amino acids. The CDR3 DNA reads as TGTGTCAGCAGCTCAACTAGCGGGCTCTACAATGAGCAGTTCTTC. It is translated as CVSSSTSGLYNEQFF.

The chain is built from TRBV29-1 and TRBJ2-7, with 7 bases fitting TRBD1. The V gene's germline CDR1 is SQVTM and CDR2 ANQGSEA. The length of the CDR3 is 14 residues. V shed 4 bases and J 5 bases; nucleotides not matched to a gene: 11. The DNA for the CDR3 is TGCAGCGTTGCCCCGACAGGGCATAAGGACGAGCAGTACTTC. This sequence encodes CSVAPTGHKDEQYF.

The V call is TRBV10-3, the J call TRBJ1-2; TRBD1 aligns across 8 bases. This CDR3 is 15 amino acids long. Germline V CDR1 and CDR2: ENHRY, SYGVKD. Trimming removed 4 bases from V and 5 bases from J; junction bases left unmatched: 9. CDR3 amino acids: CAISATQGALYGYTF. The DNA for the CDR3 is TGTGCCATCAGTGCGACCCAGGGGGCTCTATATGGCTACACCTTC.

The gene calls are TRBV6-5 and TRBJ2-5; 8 bases are a match to TRBD1. V was pared by 2 bases and J by 1 base, with 0 bases of the junction left unmatched. The germline gives CDR1 MNHEY, CDR2 SVGAGI. CDR3 length: 14 amino acids. The CDR3 loop reads CASSYGTGQETQYF. In DNA, the CDR3 is TGTGCCAGCAGTTACGGGACAGGCCAAGAGACCCAGTACTTC.

The chain recombines TRBV6-1 with TRBJ1-2, with D possibly TRBD1 on 5 matching bases. This CDR3 comprises 13 residues. Per germline, CDR1 MNHNS and CDR2 SASEGT. V was trimmed by 1 base and J by 5 bases, leaving 8 bases between them. CDR3 nucleotide sequence: TGTGCCAGCAGTGAAGGGACACCGTATGGCTACACCTTC. It codes for CASSEGTPYGYTF.